This T cell receptor beta chain was retrieved from a study of cytomegalovirus exposure and HLA in healthy donors. About this clone: What it recognizes is unknown.

General study findings and limits: The authors confirmed in vitro that a few CMV-associated chains were specific for CMV antigens.

Germline CDR1 reads SEHNR; CDR2 reads FQNEAQ (reference sequence). V shed 6 bases and J 3 bases; nucleotides not matched to a gene: 13. This CDR3 spans 18 amino acids. With 60 Vbeta and 13 Jbeta primers, the PCR was carried out. Measured with immunoSEQ multiplex PCR; TCRdb has only the in-frame clones, and not every one. The sample carries 80,000 or so clones, over 60% recorded once. The chain employs TRBV7-9 and TRBJ2-3; TRBD2 matches at 12 bases. This clonotype originated in a male donor in good health and CMV-seropositive. Sequenced: PBMCs. CDR3 sequence reads: CASSSLAGGIGLTDTQYF. For the CDR3, the DNA is TGTGCCAGCAGTTCTCTAGCGGGAGGGATAGGTTTAACAGATACGCAGTATTTT.